This T cell receptor beta chain was identified during a study of blood T cell repertoires in COVID-19. Study as a whole: In each case, the material was cDNA or gDNA derived from T cells, B-cell-depleted T cells, or PBMCs.

In the original workflow: How many nucleated cells were present was estimated from reference gene primer amplification. Sequencing used immunoSEQ multiplex PCR; TCRdb keeps in-frame clones, though not all of them. V and J calls and clone size are those listed in that table; D and trimming were worked out from the DNA. The profile shows a few hundred thousand clones, around 87% of them singletons. This CDR3 contains 14 residues. The V gene lost 5 bases and the J gene lost 0 bases, with 7 bases spanning the gap. The germline gives CDR1 LNHDA, CDR2 SQIVND (reference sequence). Recruitment covered about 25 US areas and drew participants whose ages spanned roughly 18 to 100 years. Self-reported history from a screening survey and questionnaire set each donor's cohort.

Sequencing was performed on PBMCs or T cells enriched from blood (not recorded which). This receptor was obtained from a man younger than 45 who had recovered from COVID-19. The rearrangement joins TRBV19 to TRBJ2-2; D is perhaps TRBD1 (6 bases). The CDR3 spells CASSPGANTGELFF. The CDR3, as DNA: TGTGCCAGTAGTCCAGGGGCGAACACCGGGGAGCTGTTTTTT.